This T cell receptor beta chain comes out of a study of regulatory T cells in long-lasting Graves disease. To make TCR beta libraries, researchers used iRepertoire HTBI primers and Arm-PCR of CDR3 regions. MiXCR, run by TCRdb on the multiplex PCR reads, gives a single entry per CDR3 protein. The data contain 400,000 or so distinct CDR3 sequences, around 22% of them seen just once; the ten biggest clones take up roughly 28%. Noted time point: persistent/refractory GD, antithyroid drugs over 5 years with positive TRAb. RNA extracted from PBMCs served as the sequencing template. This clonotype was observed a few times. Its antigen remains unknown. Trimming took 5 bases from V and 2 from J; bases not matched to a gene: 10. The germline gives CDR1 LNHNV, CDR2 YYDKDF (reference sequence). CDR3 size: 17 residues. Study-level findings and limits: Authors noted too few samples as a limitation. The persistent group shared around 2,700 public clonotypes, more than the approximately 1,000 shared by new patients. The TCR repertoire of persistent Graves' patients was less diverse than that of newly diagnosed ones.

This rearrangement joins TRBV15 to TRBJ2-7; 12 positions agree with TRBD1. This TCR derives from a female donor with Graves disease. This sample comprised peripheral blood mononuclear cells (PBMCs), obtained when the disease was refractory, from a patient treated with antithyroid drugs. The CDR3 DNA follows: TGTGCCACCAGCGGGGACAGGGGGCATTTCCGGCCCTACGAGCAGTACTTC. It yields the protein CATSGDRGHFRPYEQYF.